This T cell receptor (beta chain) came from a study of shared clonotypes between healthy human individuals. Naive CD4+ cells were CD45RA-selected; the remaining cells were memory. Study results and caveats: Compared with memory subsets, naive subsets generally had larger estimated richness.

The authors split each subset's genomic DNA evenly across several immunoSEQ plates. TCRdb keeps only in-frame clones here, not all; method: immunoSEQ multiplex PCR. The sample has some 1.5 million clones, 95% to 99% seen once. Points on this clone: Antigen unknown.

The CDR3 is 17 residues long. Trimming removed 5 bases at V and 2 bases at J, with 19 bases between. CDR1 and CDR2 (germline): MNHEY, SMNVEV (reference sequence). This receptor was identified in a man younger than 40 in good health. Sequencing was performed on naive CD4+ T cells sorted from blood. Specified subset: CD45RA+ positively selected. This rearrangement joins TRBV27 to TRBJ2-1, with D unclear. CDR3 loop: CASSPRSARFAYNEQFF. CDR3 DNA: TGTGCCAGCAGTCCCCGGTCGGCCAGGTTTGCCTACAATGAGCAGTTCTTC.